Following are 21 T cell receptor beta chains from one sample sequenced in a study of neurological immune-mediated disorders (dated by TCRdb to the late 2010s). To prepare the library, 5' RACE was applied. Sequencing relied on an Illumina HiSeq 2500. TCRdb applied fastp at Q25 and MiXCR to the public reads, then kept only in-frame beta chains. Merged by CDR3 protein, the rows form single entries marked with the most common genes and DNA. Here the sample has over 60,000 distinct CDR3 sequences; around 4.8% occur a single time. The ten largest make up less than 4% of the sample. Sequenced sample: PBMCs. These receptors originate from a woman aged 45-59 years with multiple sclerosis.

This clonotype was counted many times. The CDR3 here is CASANGEGQYF. The CDR3 DNA sequence: TGTGCCAGCGCGAACGGGGAGGGACAGTACTTC. V and J are TRBV6-2 or TRBV6-3 and TRBJ2-7, with TRBD2 identical over 7 bases. Per germline, CDR1 MNHEY and CDR2 SVGEGT. The V segment lost 8 bases and the J segment 10 bases; nucleotides outside the gene matches: 8. The CDR3 runs to 11 residues.

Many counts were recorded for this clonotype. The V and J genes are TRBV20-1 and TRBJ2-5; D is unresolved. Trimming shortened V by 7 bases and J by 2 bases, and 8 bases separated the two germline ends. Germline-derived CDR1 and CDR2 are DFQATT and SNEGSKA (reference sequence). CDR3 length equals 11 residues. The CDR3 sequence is CSGSDQETQYF. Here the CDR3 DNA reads TGCAGTGGGTCTGATCAAGAGACCCAGTACTTC.

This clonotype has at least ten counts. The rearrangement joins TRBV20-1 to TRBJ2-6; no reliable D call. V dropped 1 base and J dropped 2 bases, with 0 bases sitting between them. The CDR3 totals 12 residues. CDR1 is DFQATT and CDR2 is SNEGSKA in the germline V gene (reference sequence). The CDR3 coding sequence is TGCAGTGCTAGAGCTGGGGCCAACGTCCTGACTTTC. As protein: CSARAGANVLTF.

The CDR3 DNA reads TGTGCCAGCAGGCCGACTAGAAGATCCTACAATGAGCAGTTCTTC. Amino acid sequence: CASRPTRRSYNEQFF. The V gene is TRBV3-1, the J gene TRBJ2-7, with D possibly being TRBD2 (6 bases). The closer fit of TRBJ2-1 to the DNA end suggests the J call may be wrong. The CDR3 extends over 15 amino acids. Germline V gene lookup returns CDR1 LGHDT and CDR2 YNNKEL (reference sequence).

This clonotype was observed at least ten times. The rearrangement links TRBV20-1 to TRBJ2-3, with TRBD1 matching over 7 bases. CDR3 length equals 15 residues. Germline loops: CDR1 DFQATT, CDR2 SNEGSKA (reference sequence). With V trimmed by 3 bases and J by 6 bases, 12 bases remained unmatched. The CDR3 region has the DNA TGCAGTGCTAGCCCGGACAGGACCATTCCGGATACGCAGTATTTT. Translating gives CSASPDRTIPDTQYF.

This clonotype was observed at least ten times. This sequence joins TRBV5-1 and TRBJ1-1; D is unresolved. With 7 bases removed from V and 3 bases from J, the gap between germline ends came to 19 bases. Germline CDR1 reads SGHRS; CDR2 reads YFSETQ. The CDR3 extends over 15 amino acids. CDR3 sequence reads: CASSDTAAADTEAFF. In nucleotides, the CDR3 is TGCGCCAGCTCCGACACGGCCGCTGCGGACACTGAAGCTTTCTTT.

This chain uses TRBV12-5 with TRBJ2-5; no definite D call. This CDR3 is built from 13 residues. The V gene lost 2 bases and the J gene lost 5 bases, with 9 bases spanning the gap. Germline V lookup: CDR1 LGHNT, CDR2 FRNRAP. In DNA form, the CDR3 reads TGTGCTAGTGGTTTGACAACGGCCGAGACCCAGTACTTC. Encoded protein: CASGLTTAETQYF.

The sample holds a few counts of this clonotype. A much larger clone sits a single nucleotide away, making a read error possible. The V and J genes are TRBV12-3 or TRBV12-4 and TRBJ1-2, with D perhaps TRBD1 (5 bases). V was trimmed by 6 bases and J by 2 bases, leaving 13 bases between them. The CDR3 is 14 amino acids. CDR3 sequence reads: CASSLGKGNYGYTF. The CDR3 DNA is TGTGCCAGCAGCCTGGGAAAGGGGAACTATGGCTACACCTTC.

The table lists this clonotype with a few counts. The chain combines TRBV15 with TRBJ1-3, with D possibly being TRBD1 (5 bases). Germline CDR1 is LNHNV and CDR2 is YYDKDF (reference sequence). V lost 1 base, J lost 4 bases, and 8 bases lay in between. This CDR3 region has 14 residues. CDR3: CATSRAGIGNTIYF. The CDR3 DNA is TGTGCCACCAGCAGAGCAGGGATCGGAAACACCATATATTTT.

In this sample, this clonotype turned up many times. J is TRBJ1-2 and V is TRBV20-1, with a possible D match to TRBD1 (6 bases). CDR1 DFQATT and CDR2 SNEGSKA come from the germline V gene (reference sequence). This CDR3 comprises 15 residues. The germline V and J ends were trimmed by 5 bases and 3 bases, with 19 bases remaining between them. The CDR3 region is CSALQEGGVDYGYTF. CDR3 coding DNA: TGCAGTGCTTTACAGGAGGGGGGAGTTGACTATGGCTACACCTTC.

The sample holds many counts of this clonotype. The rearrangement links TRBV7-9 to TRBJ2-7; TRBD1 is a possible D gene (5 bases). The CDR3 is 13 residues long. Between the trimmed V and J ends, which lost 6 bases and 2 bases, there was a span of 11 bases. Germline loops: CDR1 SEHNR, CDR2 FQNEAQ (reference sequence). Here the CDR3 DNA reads TGTGCCAGCAGTATGACAGCCACCTACGAGCAGTACTTC. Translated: CASSMTATYEQYF.

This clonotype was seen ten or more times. The CDR3 protein is CASSQGQSNYGYTF. Here the CDR3 DNA reads TGCGCCAGCAGCCAGGGACAGTCTAACTATGGCTACACCTTC. The chain combines TRBV4-3 with TRBJ1-2; 7 nucleotides agree with TRBD1. The germline V gene has CDR1 LGHNA and CDR2 YSLEER. J gave up 0 bases and V 3 bases, and 1 base lay outside the gene matches. The CDR3 loop spans 14 amino acids.

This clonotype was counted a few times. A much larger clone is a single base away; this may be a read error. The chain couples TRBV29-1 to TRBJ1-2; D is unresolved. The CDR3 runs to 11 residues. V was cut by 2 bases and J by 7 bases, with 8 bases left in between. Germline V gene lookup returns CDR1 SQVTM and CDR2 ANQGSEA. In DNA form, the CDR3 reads TGCAGCGTTGAATTGGTCAGTGGCTACACCTTC. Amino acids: CSVELVSGYTF.

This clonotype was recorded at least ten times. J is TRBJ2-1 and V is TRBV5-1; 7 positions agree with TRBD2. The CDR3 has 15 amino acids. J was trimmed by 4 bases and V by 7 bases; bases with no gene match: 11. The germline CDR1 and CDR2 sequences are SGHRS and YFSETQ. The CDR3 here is CASCTSRGGYNEQFF. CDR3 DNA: TGCGCCAGCTGCACATCGCGCGGGGGTTACAATGAGCAGTTCTTC. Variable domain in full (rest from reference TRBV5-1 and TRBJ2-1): KAGVTQTPRYLIKTRGQQVTLSCSPISGHRSVSWYQQTPGQGLQFLFEYFSETQRNKGNFPGRFSGRQFSNSRSEMNVSTLELGDSALYLCASCTSRGGYNEQFFGPGTRLTVL.

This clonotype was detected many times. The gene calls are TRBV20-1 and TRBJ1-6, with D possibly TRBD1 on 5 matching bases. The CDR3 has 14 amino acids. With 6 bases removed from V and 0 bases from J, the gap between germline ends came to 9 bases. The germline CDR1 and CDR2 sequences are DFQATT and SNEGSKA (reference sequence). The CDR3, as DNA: TGCAGTGCAGAGACAGCCTCCTATAATTCACCCCTCCACTTT. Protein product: CSAETASYNSPLHF.

CDR3 protein: CAISDPGTRSYNEQFF. CDR3 in DNA: TGTGCCATCAGTGATCCCGGGACTAGGTCCTACAATGAGCAGTTCTTC. The chain joins TRBV10-3 to TRBJ2-1, with 8 bases lining up with TRBD2. V was clipped by 3 bases and J by 1 base; unmatched bases: 5. The germline gives CDR1 ENHRY, CDR2 SYGVKD. CDR3 length: 16 amino acids.

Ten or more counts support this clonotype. The CDR3 sequence: CASSDASTNEKLFF. Here the CDR3 DNA reads TGTGCCAGCAGTGATGCGTCAACTAATGAAAAACTGTTTTTT. The chain recombines TRBV6-1 with TRBJ1-4; D uncertain. The CDR3 runs 14 residues. V was clipped by 3 bases and J by 0 bases, with 5 bases between them. In germline, CDR1 is MNHNS, CDR2 SASEGT.

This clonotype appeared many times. Here the CDR3 DNA reads TGCGCCAGCAGCTTGGATGACAGACCTGAGCAGTTCTTC. This codes for CASSLDDRPEQFF. The chain uses TRBV5-1 and TRBJ2-1; possible D gene TRBD1, 5 bases. V was pared by 0 bases and J by 9 bases, with 10 bases between. The CDR3 has 13 residues. From germline, CDR1 is SGHRS and CDR2 YFSETQ. The full variable domain, rest sourced from reference TRBV5-1 and TRBJ2-1, is KAGVTQTPRYLIKTRGQQVTLSCSPISGHRSVSWYQQTPGQGLQFLFEYFSETQRNKGNFPGRFSGRQFSNSRSEMNVSTLELGDSALYLCASSLDDRPEQFFGPGTRLTVL.

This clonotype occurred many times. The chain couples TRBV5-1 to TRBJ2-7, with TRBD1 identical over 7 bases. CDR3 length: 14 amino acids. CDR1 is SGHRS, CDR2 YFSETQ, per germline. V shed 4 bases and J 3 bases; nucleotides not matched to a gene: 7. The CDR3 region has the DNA TGCGCCAGCAGCCCGAAGACAGGGTTCTACGAGCAGTACTTC. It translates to CASSPKTGFYEQYF.

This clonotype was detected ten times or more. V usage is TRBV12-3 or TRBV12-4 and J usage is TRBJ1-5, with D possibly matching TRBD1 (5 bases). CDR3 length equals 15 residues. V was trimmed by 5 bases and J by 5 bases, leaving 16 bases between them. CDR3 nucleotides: TGTGCCAGCAGTGTGGGGGGTGTCGGCTATCAGCCCCAGCATTTT. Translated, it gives CASSVGGVGYQPQHF.

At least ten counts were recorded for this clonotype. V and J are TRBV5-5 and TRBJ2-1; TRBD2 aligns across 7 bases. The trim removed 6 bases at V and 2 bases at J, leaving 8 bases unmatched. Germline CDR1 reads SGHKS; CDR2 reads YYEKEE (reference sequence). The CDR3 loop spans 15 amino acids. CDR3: CASTLWAGAYNEQFF. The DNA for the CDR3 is TGTGCCAGCACTTTGTGGGCGGGGGCCTACAATGAGCAGTTCTTC.